This paragraph covers one T cell receptor beta chain sequence. Its antigen is currently unknown. CDR1 is SGHTA and CDR2 is FQGTGA in the germline V gene. The CDR3 consists of 15 residues. J lost 5 bases, V lost 5 bases, and 7 bases had no gene match. The data were obtained in a study of shared clonotypes between healthy human individuals. Study-level points and caveats: Since donors were few, the genetic and exposure-history diversity represented was limited.

The table came from immunoSEQ multiplex PCR; TCRdb's copy has only in-frame clones and leaves some out. The sample has about 690,000 clones, 80% to 95% seen once; the top ten hold about a third. The V and J genes are TRBV7-3 and TRBJ1-1, with TRBD1 matching 11 bases. The sequence came from a man younger than 35 in good health. Some clones in this sample may be carry-over from other donors' samples. The material sequenced was memory CD8+ T cells from PBMCs. The subset is: CD45RO+ cells pooled with CCR7-negative TemRA cells. The CDR3 nucleotides read TGTGCCAGCAGCATGGGACAGGGGGGATTTACTGAAGCTTTCTTT. Residues: CASSMGQGGFTEAFF. The full variable domain, its missing parts supplied by reference TRBV7-3 and TRBJ1-1, is GAGVSQTPSNKVTEKGKYVELRCDPISGHTALYWYRQSLGQGPEFLIYFQGTGAADDSGLPNDRFFAVRPEGSVSTLKIQRTERGDSAVYLCASSMGQGGFTEAFFGQGTRLTVV.